This TCR beta chain stems from a study of immune characterization of retroperitoneal liposarcoma. This CDR3 has 15 residues. Per germline, CDR1 MNHEY and CDR2 SVGAGI. J gave up 3 bases and V 10 bases, and 6 bases lay outside the gene matches. One entry per CDR3 protein results from TCRdb running MiXCR on the PCR reads. The sample lists some 8,200 distinct CDR3 sequences; about two fifths were seen once. The clonotype was recovered from a male donor with retroperitoneal liposarcoma. The sequenced sample consisted of tumor tissue. V usage is TRBV6-5 and J usage is TRBJ1-6; TRBD1 aligns across 10 bases. The CDR3 bases are TGTGCCACCGAGGGACAGGGGTTCTATAATTCACCCCTCCACTTT. This translates into CATEGQGFYNSPLHF.